Below are 12 T cell receptor beta chains sequenced from a single sample in a study of blood T cells in healthy people across ages. A J-beta primer mix and a sample-barcoded 5' primer were used in a second PCR of about 7 to 12 cycles. TCRdb redid the calling of the 5' RACE reads with MiXCR, one entry per CDR3 protein. Of roughly 550,000 distinct CDR3 sequences listed, approximately 25% are singletons. These data are also associated with another study on T cells of mothers and their children.

Sequenced input: blood. The receptors here all came from a boy aged 5-17 years in good health.

The chain links TRBV5-5 to TRBJ2-3, with D maybe TRBD2 (5 bases). The V gene's germline CDR1 is SGHKS and CDR2 YYEKEE (reference sequence). The CDR3 extends over 14 amino acids. Between the trimmed V and J ends, which lost 3 bases and 4 bases, there was a span of 12 bases. CDR3 protein: CASSSGIGADTQYF. CDR3 DNA: TGTGCCAGCAGCTCCGGGATTGGCGCAGATACGCAGTATTTT.

This clonotype was seen a handful of times. This chain links TRBV10-3 with TRBJ2-5, with D unresolved. Trimming removed 10 bases from V and 6 bases from J, with 9 bases in between. CDR3 size: 10 residues. CDR1 and CDR2 (germline): ENHRY, SYGVKD. The CDR3 here is CATNGQTQYF. DNA of the CDR3: TGTGCCACTAATGGGCAGACCCAGTACTTC.

This clonotype turned up a few times. The rearrangement joins TRBV2 to TRBJ2-5; D gene ambiguous. CDR1 and CDR2 (germline): SNHLY, FYNNEI. The CDR3 is made up of 14 amino acids. V was cut by 2 bases and J by 1 base, with 8 bases left in between. CDR3 nucleotide sequence: TGTGCCAGCAGTGAATATACATCCCAAGAGACCCAGTACTTC. Amino acids: CASSEYTSQETQYF.

This clonotype turned up a few times. The chain uses TRBV7-9 and TRBJ2-5; no definite D call. V was trimmed by 2 bases and J by 0 bases, leaving 10 bases between them. Germline V gene sequence: CDR1 SEHNR, CDR2 FQNEAQ (reference sequence). This CDR3 has 15 amino acids. Written as DNA, the CDR3 is TGTGCCAGCAGCTTAAACCGCTTGGACCAAGAGACCCAGTACTTC. This gives the protein CASSLNRLDQETQYF. The variable domain in full, with the rest retrieved from reference TRBV7-9 and TRBJ2-5, is DTGVSQNPRHKITKRGQNVTFRCDPISEHNRLYWYRQTLGQGPEFLTYFQNEAQLEKSRLLSDRFSAERPKGSFSTLEIQRTEQGDSAMYLCASSLNRLDQETQYFGPGTRLLVL.

In its sample, this clonotype was seen once. The chain links TRBV19 to TRBJ2-7, with TRBD2 matching 9 bases. V was pared by 3 bases and J by 3 bases, with 12 bases of the junction left unmatched. This CDR3 contains 17 residues. Germline V CDR1 and CDR2: LNHDA, SQIVND (reference sequence). This chain's CDR3 is CASSIGGLAGVLYEQYF. The CDR3, as DNA: TGTGCCAGTAGTATCGGCGGGTTAGCGGGAGTCCTCTACGAGCAGTACTTC.

V usage is TRBV7-2 and J usage is TRBJ2-7; 8 bases fit TRBD1. Looked up from germline, CDR1 is SGHTA and CDR2 is FQGNSA. With V trimmed by 2 bases and J by 0 bases, 9 bases remained unmatched. This CDR3 is 17 amino acids long. CDR3 DNA: TGTGCCAGCAGCTTAACCGTGCCCCAGGGGGCCTCCTACGAGCAGTACTTC. This codes for CASSLTVPQGASYEQYF.

The V call is TRBV20-1, the J call TRBJ2-3; 7 bases line up with TRBD2. Germline V CDR1 and CDR2: DFQATT, SNEGSKA (reference sequence). V was pared by 4 bases and J by 0 bases, with 4 bases of the junction left unmatched. The CDR3 is 14 residues long. The CDR3 loop reads CSAMAGLSTDTQYF. The DNA of the CDR3 is TGCAGTGCTATGGCGGGACTAAGCACAGATACGCAGTATTTT.

This clonotype showed up just once. The chain links TRBV5-6 to TRBJ2-4; possible D gene TRBD1, 5 bases. The CDR3 runs 14 residues. CDR1 is SGHDT, CDR2 YYEEEE, per germline. The germline V and J ends were trimmed by 4 bases and 1 base, with 9 bases remaining between them. The CDR3 loop reads CASSRTPAKNIQYF. DNA of the CDR3: TGTGCCAGCAGCAGGACACCGGCCAAAAACATTCAGTACTTC.

Concerning this clonotype itself: A much larger clone differs from this one at a single base, so this may be a read error. This chain connects TRBV4-1 to TRBJ2-7, with D possibly being TRBD2 (6 bases). Germline V gene data show CDR1 as MGHRA and CDR2 as YSYEKL. The CDR3 sequence is 15 residues long. V was trimmed by 4 bases and J by 3 bases, leaving 16 bases between them. The CDR3 sequence: CASSLGGTGIYEQYF. In DNA form, the CDR3 reads TGCGCCAGCAGCCTTGGGGGGACGGGGATCTACGAGCAGTACTTC.

The chain joins TRBV20-1 to TRBJ2-2, with a weak D call TRBD1 (8 bases). CDR1 and CDR2 (germline): DFQATT, SNEGSKA (reference sequence). V was trimmed by 8 bases and J by 7 bases, leaving 17 bases between them. The CDR3 sequence is 13 residues long. DNA of the CDR3: TGCAGTTTACTACAGGGGGGGGTCGGGGAGCTGTTTTTT. Its protein is CSLLQGGVGELFF.

This clonotype has more than one count but fewer than ten. The CDR3, as DNA: TGCAGTGCTCCCTCAGGCAGGGGGTCTAGGTACACTGAAGCTTTCTTT. Translated: CSAPSGRGSRYTEAFF. This chain connects TRBV20-1 to TRBJ1-1; 7 bases map to TRBD1. The length of the CDR3 is 16 residues. Germline values: CDR1 DFQATT, CDR2 SNEGSKA (reference sequence). The J segment lost 3 bases and the V segment lost 5 bases, leaving 15 bases of the junction unmatched.

In its sample, this clonotype was seen many times. The chain couples TRBV28 to TRBJ2-2; 10 positions agree with TRBD1. From germline, CDR1 is MDHEN and CDR2 SYDVKM. V shed 6 bases, J shed 0 bases, and the junction held 7 bases outside the gene matches. This CDR3 contains 17 residues. The CDR3 DNA is TGTGCCAGCAGACCGACAGGGGGCGTCGCGAACACCGGGGAGCTGTTTTTT. Residues: CASRPTGGVANTGELFF.